This TCR beta chain was recovered during a study of blood T cell repertoires in COVID-19. Study details: Donors in the United States, Italy and Spain gave samples during acute or convalescent COVID-19. PBMCs, B-cell-depleted T cells, or T cells provided the cDNA or gDNA that made up the material.

V shed 2 bases and J shed 1 base, with 8 bases lying between them. Germline CDR1 is SQVTM and CDR2 is ANQGSEA. The CDR3 is 13 amino acids. Authors' methods: Counts of nucleated cells, estimated from reference gene primer amplification, were obtained. Profiled with immunoSEQ multiplex PCR; TCRdb holds only in-frame clones, not every one. V, J and clone size are taken as reported in that table, and D and trimming were inferred from the DNA itself. The sample contains approximately 88,000 clones, under 95% of which appear only once. This chain links TRBV29-1 with TRBJ1-1; TRBD1 might be the D (6 bases). The receptor comes from a woman in her 50s in a cohort sampled during active COVID-19. Input material: peripheral blood. The CDR3 DNA is TGCAGCGTTGAAAGGGGGAAGAACACTGAAGCTTTCTTT. It encodes CSVERGKNTEAFF.